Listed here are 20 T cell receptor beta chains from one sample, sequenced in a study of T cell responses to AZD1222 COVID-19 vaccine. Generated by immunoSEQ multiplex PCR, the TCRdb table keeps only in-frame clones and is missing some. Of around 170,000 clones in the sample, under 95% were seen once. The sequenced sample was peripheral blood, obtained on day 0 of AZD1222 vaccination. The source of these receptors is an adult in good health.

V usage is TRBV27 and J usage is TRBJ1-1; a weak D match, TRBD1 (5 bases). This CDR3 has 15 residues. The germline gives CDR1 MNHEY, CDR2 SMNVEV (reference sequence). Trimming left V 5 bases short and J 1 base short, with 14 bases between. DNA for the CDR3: TGTGCCAGCAGTCTGACAGCTCCGCCGAACACTGAAGCTTTCTTT. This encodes CASSLTAPPNTEAFF.

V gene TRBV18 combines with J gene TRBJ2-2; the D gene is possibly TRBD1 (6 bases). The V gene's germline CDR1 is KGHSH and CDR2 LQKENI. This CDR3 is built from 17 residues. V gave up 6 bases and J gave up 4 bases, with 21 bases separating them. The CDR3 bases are TGTGCCAGCTCGCTCAATCCACAGGGTTCGGTCACCGGGGAGCTGTTTTTT. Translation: CASSLNPQGSVTGELFF.

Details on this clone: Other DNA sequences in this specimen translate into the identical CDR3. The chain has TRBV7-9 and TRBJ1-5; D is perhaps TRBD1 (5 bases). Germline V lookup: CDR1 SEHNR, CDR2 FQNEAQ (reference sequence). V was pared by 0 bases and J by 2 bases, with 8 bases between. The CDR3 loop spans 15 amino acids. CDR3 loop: CASSLAGGGNQPQHF. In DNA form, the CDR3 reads TGTGCCAGCAGCTTAGCTGGGGGAGGCAATCAGCCCCAGCATTTT.

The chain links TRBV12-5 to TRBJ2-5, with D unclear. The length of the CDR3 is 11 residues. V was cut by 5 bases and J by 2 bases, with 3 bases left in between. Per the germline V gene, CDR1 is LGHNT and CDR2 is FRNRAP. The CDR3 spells CASGAQETQYF. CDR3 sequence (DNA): TGTGCTAGTGGTGCGCAAGAGACCCAGTACTTC.

CDR3 bases: TGTGCCAGCAGCTTTCGGCTAGCGGGGGGCCTCCAAGAGACCCAGTACTTC. Its protein is CASSFRLAGGLQETQYF. The chain has TRBV12-1 and TRBJ2-5; the tabulated D call, TRBD2, remains unverified against the DNA. TRBV12-1 counts as a pseudogene. The CDR3 has 17 residues.

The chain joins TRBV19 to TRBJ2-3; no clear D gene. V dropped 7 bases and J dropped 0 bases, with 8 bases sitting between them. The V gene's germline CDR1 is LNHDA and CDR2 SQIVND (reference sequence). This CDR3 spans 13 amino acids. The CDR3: CASNPTSTDTQYF. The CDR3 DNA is TGTGCCAGTAACCCGACTAGCACAGATACGCAGTATTTT.

The CDR3 DNA follows: TGTGCCAGCAGTTACACCGCCGAAGGGGCTGAAAAACTGTTTTTT. This codes for CASSYTAEGAEKLFF. The chain is built from TRBV6-6 and TRBJ1-4; TRBD1 is a possible D gene (5 bases). Germline V gene data show CDR1 as MNHNY and CDR2 as SVGAGI (reference sequence). This CDR3 has 15 amino acids. V was pared by 2 bases and J by 7 bases, with 14 bases between.

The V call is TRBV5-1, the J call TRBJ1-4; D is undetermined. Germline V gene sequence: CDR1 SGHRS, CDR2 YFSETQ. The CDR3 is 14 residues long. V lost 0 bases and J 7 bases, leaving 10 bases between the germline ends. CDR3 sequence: CASSLGEVGEKLFF. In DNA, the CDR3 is TGCGCCAGCAGCTTGGGGGAAGTCGGTGAAAAACTGTTTTTT.

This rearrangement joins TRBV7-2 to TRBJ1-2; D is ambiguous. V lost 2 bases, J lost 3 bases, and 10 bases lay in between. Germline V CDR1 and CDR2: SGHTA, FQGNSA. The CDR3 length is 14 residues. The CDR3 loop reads CASSLLGRDYGYTF. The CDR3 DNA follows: TGTGCCAGCAGCTTATTAGGGAGAGACTATGGCTACACCTTC.

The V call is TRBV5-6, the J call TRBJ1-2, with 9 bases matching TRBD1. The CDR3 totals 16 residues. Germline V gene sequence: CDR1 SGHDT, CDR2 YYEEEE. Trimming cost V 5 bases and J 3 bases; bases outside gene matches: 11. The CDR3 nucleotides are TGTGCCAGCAGACGCACAGGGGGCTCTTTTGACTATGGCTACACCTTC. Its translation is CASRRTGGSFDYGYTF.

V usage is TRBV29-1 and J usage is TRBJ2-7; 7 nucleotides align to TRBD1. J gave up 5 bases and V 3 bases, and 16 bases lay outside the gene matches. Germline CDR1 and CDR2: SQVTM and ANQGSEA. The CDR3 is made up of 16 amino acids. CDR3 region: CSVDLRQGLTGHEQYF. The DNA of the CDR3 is TGCAGCGTTGACCTGCGACAGGGTCTCACCGGGCACGAGCAGTACTTC.

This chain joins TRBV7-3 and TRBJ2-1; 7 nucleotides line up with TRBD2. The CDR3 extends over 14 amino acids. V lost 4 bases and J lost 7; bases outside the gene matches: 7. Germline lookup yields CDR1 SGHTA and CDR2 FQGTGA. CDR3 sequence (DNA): TGTGCCAGCAGCTCCCCGGGACTAACTAATGAGCAGTTCTTC. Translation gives CASSSPGLTNEQFF.

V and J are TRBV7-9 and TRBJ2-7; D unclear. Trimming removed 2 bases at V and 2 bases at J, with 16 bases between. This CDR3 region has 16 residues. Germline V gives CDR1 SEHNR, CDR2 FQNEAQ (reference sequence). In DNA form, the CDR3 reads TGTGCCAGCAGCTTATCGGCGCAGGCTACGGCCTACGAGCAGTACTTC. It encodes CASSLSAQATAYEQYF. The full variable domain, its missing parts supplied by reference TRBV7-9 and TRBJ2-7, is DTGVSQNPRHKITKRGQNVTFRCDPISEHNRLYWYRQTLGQGPEFLTYFQNEAQLEKSRLLSDRFSAERPKGSFSTLEIQRTEQGDSAMYLCASSLSAQATAYEQYFGPGTRLTVT.

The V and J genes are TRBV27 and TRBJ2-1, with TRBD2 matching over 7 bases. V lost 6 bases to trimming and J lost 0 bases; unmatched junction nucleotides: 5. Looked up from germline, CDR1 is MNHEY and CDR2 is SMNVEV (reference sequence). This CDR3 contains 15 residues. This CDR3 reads CASSTGDYSYNEQFF. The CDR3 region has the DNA TGTGCCAGCAGCACGGGGGACTACTCCTACAATGAGCAGTTCTTC.

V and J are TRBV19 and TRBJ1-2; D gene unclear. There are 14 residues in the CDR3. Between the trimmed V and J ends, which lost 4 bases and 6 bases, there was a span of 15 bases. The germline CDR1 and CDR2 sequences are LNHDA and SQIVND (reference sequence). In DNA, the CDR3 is TGTGCCAGTAGTAGCGCGGGCAGGATCGATGGCTACACCTTC. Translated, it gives CASSSAGRIDGYTF.

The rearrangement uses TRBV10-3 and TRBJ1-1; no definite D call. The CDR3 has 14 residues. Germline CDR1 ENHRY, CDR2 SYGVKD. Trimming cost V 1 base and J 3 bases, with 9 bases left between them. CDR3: CAISEWRRDTEAFF. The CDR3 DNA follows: TGTGCCATCAGTGAGTGGAGGAGGGACACTGAAGCTTTCTTT.

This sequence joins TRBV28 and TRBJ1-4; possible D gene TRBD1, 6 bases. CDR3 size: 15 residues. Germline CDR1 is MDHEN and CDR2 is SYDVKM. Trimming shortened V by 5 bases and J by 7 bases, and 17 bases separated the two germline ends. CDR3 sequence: CASSPTGTISEKLFF. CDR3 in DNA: TGTGCCAGCAGTCCAACCGGGACAATTAGTGAAAAACTGTTTTTT.

The CDR3 bases are TGTGCCACCAGCAGAGAGGGGGCCAGACTGAACACTGAAGCTTTCTTT. It translates to CATSREGARLNTEAFF. The V call is TRBV15, the J call TRBJ1-1; TRBD1 is a possible D gene (6 bases). The V gene's germline CDR1 is LNHNV and CDR2 YYDKDF (reference sequence). The CDR3 loop spans 16 amino acids. The germline V and J ends were trimmed by 0 bases and 0 bases, with 11 bases remaining between them.

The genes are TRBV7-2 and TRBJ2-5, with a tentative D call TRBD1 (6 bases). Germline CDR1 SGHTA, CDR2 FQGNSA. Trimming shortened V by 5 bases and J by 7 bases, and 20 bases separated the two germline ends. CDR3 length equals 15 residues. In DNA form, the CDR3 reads TGTGCCAGCAGCCCTAGGGGACATAACACGGGGACCCAGTACTTC. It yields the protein CASSPRGHNTGTQYF. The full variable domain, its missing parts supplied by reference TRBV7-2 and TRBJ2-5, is GAGVSQSPSNKVTEKGKDVELRCDPISGHTALYWYRQSLGQGLEFLIYFQGNSAPDKSGLPSDRFSAERTGGSVSTLTIQRTQQEDSAVYLCASSPRGHNTGTQYFGPGTRLLVL.

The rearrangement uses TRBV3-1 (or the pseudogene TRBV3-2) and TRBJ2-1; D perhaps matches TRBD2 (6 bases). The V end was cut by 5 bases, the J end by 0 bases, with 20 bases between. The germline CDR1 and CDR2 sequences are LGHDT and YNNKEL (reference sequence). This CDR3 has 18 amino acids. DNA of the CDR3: TGTGCCAGCAGCTTCCTCCCCCTAGCGAACAGCTCCTACAATGAGCAGTTCTTC. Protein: CASSFLPLANSSYNEQFF.